The sequence of this T cell receptor (beta chain) was determined in a study of blood T cell repertoires in COVID-19. Overall study: Spain, Italy and the United States supplied samples that represented acute and convalescent COVID-19. T cells, B-cell-depleted T cells, or PBMCs provided the cDNA or gDNA that served as material.

Between the trimmed V and J ends, which lost 6 bases and 3 bases, there was a span of 9 bases. Germline V gene lookup returns CDR1 MNHEY and CDR2 SVGAGI. This CDR3 is 12 amino acids long. Per the authors' pipeline: Counts of nucleated cells, estimated from reference gene primer amplification, were obtained. The assay was immunoSEQ multiplex PCR, and TCRdb's table has in-frame clones only and misses some. That table furnishes V, J and clone size, whereas the DNA furnished D and trimming. This table has around 200,000 clones, about 85% appearing once. This clone showed up just a few times. The V call is TRBV6-5, the J call TRBJ2-7; D not resolved. The clonotype comes from a woman older than 75 in a cohort sampled during active or convalescent COVID-19. The material sequenced was peripheral blood. The CDR3 region is CASRAAIYEQYF. The CDR3 DNA sequence: TGTGCCAGCAGAGCAGCGATCTACGAGCAGTACTTC.